This TCR beta chain comes out of a study of shared clonotypes between healthy human individuals (dated by TCRdb to about 2020). With regard to the full study: The cohort included three men and a couple of women between 18 and 49 years of age. For each donor, CD4 naive and CD4 memory were each given three plates, CD8 naive was given two plates, and CD8 memory was given one plate. Blood TCR repertoires of 5 or 6 healthy adults were deeply sequenced to estimate repertoire size and the extent of clonotype sharing between individuals. To increase sequencing depth and limit assay-specific biases, different laboratories used diverse techniques to prepare libraries and sequence TCR repertoires. Per donor, leukapheresis produced somewhere between about 0.85 and 9.5 billion PBMCs.

CD8 naive samples consisted of CD45RO-negative cells that were positively selected for CCR7, yielding a CD45RA+CCR7+ population without TemRA cells. The donors were healthy, HIV-negative adults with no recently reported acute infections or vaccinations. All donors were Caucasian adults living in Nashville, Tennessee, USA. After blood collection by leukapheresis, PBMCs were isolated using Ficoll-Histopaque density gradient centrifugation and then cryopreserved in the vapor phase of liquid nitrogen. Purity and quantity of every magnetically sorted T cell population were checked by analytical flow cytometry. Genomic DNA was isolated from each sorted fraction and quantified by UV absorbance on a Nanodrop 2000c. Broader findings and caveats from the paper: Sampling was restricted to blood, and TCR repertoires in tissues likely differ from the TCR repertoires found in blood. Pairwise subsampling led to the expectation that sequencing depth would affect the degree of clonotype sharing among donors. Larger estimated clonotype richness was generally found for naive subsets than for memory subsets. Rarefaction of sorted-subset datasets indicated incomplete sequencing despite the large sequencing depth. Across a handful of donors, approximately 4.6% of naive CD4, 3% to 4% of naive CD8, approximately 2.5% of memory CD4, and around 0.4% of memory CD8 clonotypes were shared. The genetic and exposure-history diversity represented was limited by the small number of donors. Compared with non-shared clonotypes, the clonotypes found in all four sorted-subset donors had higher generation probabilities.

Comment on this clone: This receptor's antigen is unknown. Base qualities are not provided; no much larger clone lies one nucleotide away.

Sequences SQVTM (CDR1) and ANQGSEA (CDR2) are obtained from the germline V gene. The CDR3 covers 15 residues, taking in both the cysteine and the phenylalanine. Only CDR3 DNA is held: 45 bases, read in frame from base 1. V sheds 2 bases and J sheds 3 bases, leaving 16 bases between their ends. TCR CDR3 regions were amplified from genomic DNA by multiplex PCR using the deep immunoSEQ assay. Extracted genomic DNA from each cell subset was distributed evenly across all wells of several immunoSEQ 96-well plates, and each plate was treated as a replicate. For sorted subsets, around 0.2 ug genomic DNA, equal to 25,000 to 35,000 T cell genomes, was loaded into each replicate PCR. The purified libraries were quantified using a Qubit 3.0 fluorometer, sized with a Bioanalyzer 2100, and then quantified again using the KAPA Library Quantification kit. Every immunoSEQ 96-well plate was sequenced on a separate single-read 150-cycle Illumina NextSeq 550 flow cell. The study's processing was this. The immunoSEQ output contained only junctional sequences without quality scores, so filtering could not match that applied to full-length reads. Sequences were annotated with PyIR, a Python wrapper for IgBLAST v1.9, and V/J genes and CDR3 were assigned using IMGT germline references. Reads with weak V/J assignments (E-value above 1e-6), missing CDR3, stop codons, out-of-frame junctions, or ambiguous translated residues were removed. V3J clonotypes were defined as sequences sharing an identical inferred V gene, J gene, and CDR3 amino acid sequence. The percentage overlap between two repertoires was calculated by dividing the number of shared unique clonotypes by the size of the smaller repertoire. Richness of each repertoire was evaluated using RTK rarefaction, the Chao1 estimator, and Recon v2.1 estimates of unobserved clonotypes. Generation probabilities for all TCRbeta clonotypes obtained by the gDNA method from a few donors were computed using OLGA. Not all clones reach the TCRdb copy of this immuneACCESS table, which keeps in-frame sequences only. Checked studies attribute under half of the gap to unresolved V genes and leave the rest unexplained. V, J and clone size reflect that table, while D and trimming were determined from the DNA. This sample holds millions of clones; around 96% were observed only once. The leading ten clones occupy 0.85% to 1.3% of the sample.

The source material was naive CD8+ T cells sorted from blood. This specimen's cell subset or site label, per the study, means: CD45RA+CCR7+. The rearranged segments are TRBV29-1 and TRBJ1-2; possibly the D gene is TRBD1, per 5 matching bases. This TCR derives from a man between 18 and 35 years old in good health. The nucleotide sequence is given as TGCAGCGTTGAAAGTCCAGCTGGGGGGGACTATGGCTACACCTTC. Translated, this is CSVESPAGGDYGYTF.